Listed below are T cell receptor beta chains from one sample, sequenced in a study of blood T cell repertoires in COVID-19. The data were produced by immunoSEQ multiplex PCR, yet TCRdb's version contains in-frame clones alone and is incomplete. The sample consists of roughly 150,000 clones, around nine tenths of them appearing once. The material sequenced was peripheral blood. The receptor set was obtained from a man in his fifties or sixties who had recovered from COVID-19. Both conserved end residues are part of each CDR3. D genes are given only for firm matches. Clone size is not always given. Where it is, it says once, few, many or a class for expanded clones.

CDR3aa: CASSLIQGGADTQYF; CDR3nt: TGTGCCAGCAGCTTAATCCAGGGGGGCGCAGATACGCAGTATTTT; abundance: .; v_gene: TRBV7-3; d_gene: .; j_gene: TRBJ2-3
CDR3aa: CASSLIREGYTF; CDR3nt: TGTGCCAGCAGCTTAATCCGGGAAGGCTACACCTTC; abundance: .; v_gene: TRBV7-2; d_gene: .; j_gene: TRBJ1-2
CDR3aa: CASSSDSGIGDTQYF; CDR3nt: TGTGCCAGCAGTTCCGATAGCGGGATCGGGGATACGCAGTATTTT; abundance: .; v_gene: TRBV7-8; d_gene: TRBD2; j_gene: TRBJ2-3
CDR3aa: CASLDTGGGEKLFF; CDR3nt: TGTGCCAGTCTCGATACAGGGGGCGGTGAAAAACTGTTTTTT; abundance: .; v_gene: TRBV19; d_gene: TRBD1; j_gene: TRBJ1-4
CDR3aa: CASSYASGNTIYF; CDR3nt: TGTGCCAGCAGCTACGCGTCGGGAAACACCATATATTTT; abundance: .; v_gene: TRBV7-2; d_gene: .; j_gene: TRBJ1-3
CDR3aa: CASSDWGQVGNEQFF; CDR3nt: TGTGCCAGCAGTGACTGGGGACAGGTCGGCAATGAGCAGTTCTTC; abundance: .; v_gene: TRBV6-4; d_gene: TRBD1; j_gene: TRBJ2-1
CDR3aa: CASGPLGQGLYNEQFF; CDR3nt: TGTGCTAGTGGTCCCCTGGGACAGGGGCTCTACAATGAGCAGTTCTTC; abundance: once; v_gene: TRBV12-5; d_gene: TRBD1; j_gene: TRBJ2-1
CDR3aa: CSVEFSGQSTDTQYF; CDR3nt: TGCAGCGTTGAGTTTAGCGGCCAAAGCACAGATACGCAGTATTTT; abundance: .; v_gene: TRBV29-1; d_gene: .; j_gene: TRBJ2-3
CDR3aa: CASSEDSGTGVGNIQYF; CDR3nt: TGTGCCAGCAGCGAGGATTCCGGGACAGGGGTAGGAAACATTCAGTACTTC; abundance: .; v_gene: TRBV9; d_gene: TRBD1; j_gene: TRBJ2-4
CDR3aa: CSVEGQGLYEQYF; CDR3nt: TGCAGCGTTGAGGGACAGGGCCTCTACGAGCAGTACTTC; abundance: .; v_gene: TRBV29-1; d_gene: TRBD1; j_gene: TRBJ2-7
CDR3aa: CASSQDWSSWGDYGYTF; CDR3nt: TGCGCCAGCAGCCAAGATTGGAGTTCGTGGGGGGACTATGGCTACACCTTC; abundance: .; v_gene: TRBV4-3; d_gene: .; j_gene: TRBJ1-2
CDR3aa: CASRPGEGYNSPLHF; CDR3nt: TGTGCCAGCAGACCAGGGGAGGGCTATAATTCACCCCTCCACTTT; abundance: .; v_gene: TRBV3-1/TRBV3-2; d_gene: .; j_gene: TRBJ1-6
CDR3aa: CASSHLRGAGANVLTF; CDR3nt: TGTGCCAGCAGCCACCTACGGGGGGCTGGGGCCAACGTCCTGACTTTC; abundance: .; v_gene: TRBV2; d_gene: TRBD2; j_gene: TRBJ2-6